This T cell receptor beta chain came from a study of Graves' ophthalmopathy and Graves' hyperthyroidism. Transcripts of RNA were the source for amplifying TCR beta CDR3 regions. The first round was an RT-PCR with HTBI primers, and the second round was a multiplex PCR. TCRdb processed the multiplex PCR reads anew with MiXCR; each CDR3 protein has one entry. The top ten hold roughly 9.8% of the sample, which has 450,000 or so distinct CDR3 sequences, around 14% seen once. Per germline, CDR1 SGHRS and CDR2 YFSETQ. This CDR3 is 15 amino acids long. Trimming cost V 0 bases and J 7 bases; bases outside gene matches: 10.

The specimen was blood. The receptor's source is a woman in her 30s with Graves' ophthalmopathy. The rearrangement uses TRBV5-1 and TRBJ2-7, with TRBD1 matching over 7 bases. This chain's CDR3 is CASSLGGQWVGEQYF. The CDR3 DNA is TGCGCCAGCAGCTTGGGGGGACAGTGGGTAGGTGAGCAGTACTTC.